Below are 6 T cell receptor beta chains sequenced from a single sample in a study of control samples from healthy donors and cancer patients. Assay used: immunoSEQ multiplex PCR; TCRdb lists only in-frame clones, some missing. The sample has about 60,000 clones; 92% are singletons. Input material: PBMCs. The receptors derive from a man in his forties with colorectal cancer.

The chain employs TRBV7-2 and TRBJ1-4, with D maybe TRBD1 (5 bases). Germline V gene data show CDR1 as SGHTA and CDR2 as FQGNSA. This CDR3 region has 12 residues. V lost 2 bases and J lost 7, with 5 bases in between. CDR3 region: CASSLRGEKLFF. The CDR3 DNA reads as TGTGCCAGCAGCTTAAGGGGTGAAAAACTGTTTTTT. The variable domain in full, completed from reference TRBV7-2 and TRBJ1-4, reads GAGVSQSPSNKVTEKGKDVELRCDPISGHTALYWYRQSLGQGLEFLIYFQGNSAPDKSGLPSDRFSAERTGGSVSTLTIQRTQQEDSAVYLCASSLRGEKLFFGSGTQLSVL.

The chain joins TRBV5-8 to TRBJ1-1, with 9 bases identical to TRBD1. This CDR3 is 14 amino acids long. Germline V lookup: CDR1 SGHTS, CDR2 YDEGEE. Losses at the gene ends were 3 bases for V and 2 bases for J; bases not matched to a gene: 2. The CDR3 loop is CASSWTGVNTEAFF. As DNA, the CDR3 is TGTGCCAGCAGCTGGACAGGGGTTAACACTGAAGCTTTCTTT. The full variable domain, rest sourced from reference TRBV5-8 and TRBJ1-1, is EAGVTQSPTHLIKTRGQQATLRCSPISGHTSVYWYQQALGLGLQFLLWYDEGEERNRGNFPPRFSGRQFPNYSSELNVNALELEDSALYLCASSWTGVNTEAFFGQGTRLTVV.

The chain uses TRBV27 and TRBJ1-6; 8 bases are a match to TRBD1. This CDR3 is 14 amino acids long. The J segment lost 10 bases and the V segment lost 5 bases, leaving 7 bases of the junction unmatched. Germline V gives CDR1 MNHEY, CDR2 SMNVEV (reference sequence). CDR3 bases: TGTGCCAGCAGTCCCGGGACAGGCGGGTCACCCCTCCACTTT. Protein: CASSPGTGGSPLHF.

The chain is built from TRBV5-1 and TRBJ2-2, with 11 bases lining up with TRBD2. In germline, CDR1 is SGHRS, CDR2 YFSETQ. V lost 4 bases, J lost 1 base, and 3 bases stayed unmatched. There are 16 residues in the CDR3. Here the CDR3 reads CASSVLAGGNTGELFF. CDR3 sequence (DNA): TGCGCCAGCAGCGTCCTAGCGGGGGGGAACACCGGGGAGCTGTTTTTT.

The genes are TRBV18 and TRBJ1-3; the match to TRBD1 covers 8 bases. Germline trimming cut 2 bases from V and 8 bases from J; bases unmatched to any gene: 8. The CDR3 spans 15 residues. Germline CDR1 and CDR2: KGHSH and LQKENI. CDR3 coding DNA: TGTGCCAGCTCACCATCGACAGGGGAGTCGGACACCATATATTTT. Its protein is CASSPSTGESDTIYF.

This clone occurred a few times. This chain links TRBV11-3 with TRBJ1-1; TRBD1 agrees at 8 bases. After removal of 5 bases from V and 10 bases from J, the junction contained 6 bases not matched to a gene. CDR3 size: 12 residues. Germline V gives CDR1 SGHNT, CDR2 YENEEA. The CDR3 bases are TGTGCCAGCAGCCTTGGACAGGGTACAGCTTTCTTT. Amino acid sequence: CASSLGQGTAFF. Combining the CDR3 with reference TRBV11-3 and TRBJ1-1 gives the whole variable domain EAGVVQSPRYKIIEKKQPVAFWCNPISGHNTLYWYLQNLGQGPELLIRYENEEAVDDSQLPKDRFSAERLKGVDSTLKIQPAELGDSAVYLCASSLGQGTAFFGQGTRLTVV.